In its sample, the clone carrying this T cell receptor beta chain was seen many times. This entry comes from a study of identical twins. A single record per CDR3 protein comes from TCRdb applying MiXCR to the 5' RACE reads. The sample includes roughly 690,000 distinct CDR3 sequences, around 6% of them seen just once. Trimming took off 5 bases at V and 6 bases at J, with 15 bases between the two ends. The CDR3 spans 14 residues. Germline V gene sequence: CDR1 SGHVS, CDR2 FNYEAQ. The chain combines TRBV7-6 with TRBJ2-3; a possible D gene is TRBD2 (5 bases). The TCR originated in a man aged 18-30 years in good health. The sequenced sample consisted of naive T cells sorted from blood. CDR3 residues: CASSTLGAVDTQYF. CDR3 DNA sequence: TGTGCCAGCAGCACACTTGGAGCGGTGGATACGCAGTATTTT.